The sequence of this T cell receptor (beta chain) was determined in a study of response to subunit inactivated influenza vaccine. Notes on the study in general: Few new T cells, the authors suggested, are recruited by each seasonal influenza vaccination.

Germline CDR1 is LGHDT and CDR2 is YNNKEL (reference sequence). V dropped 0 bases and J dropped 8 bases, with 8 bases sitting between them. CDR3 length equals 14 residues. TCRdb re-derived calls from the RT-PCR reads in MiXCR, one entry per CDR3 protein. The sample carries around 530,000 distinct CDR3 sequences, 16% recorded once. This clonotype was detected only a few times. Its antigen is unknown. The gene calls are TRBV3-1 and TRBJ1-6; the D is unclear. Here the sequenced sample was CD4+ T cells sorted from PBMCs, taken less than 30 months after vaccination. The receptor was isolated from a man between 45 and 75 years old who received an inactivated influenza vaccine. CDR3 coding DNA: TGTGCCAGCAGCCAAGATAACGGATATTCACCCCTCCACTTT. Protein product: CASSQDNGYSPLHF.